This TCR beta chain was recovered during a study of T cell repertoires in ileal Crohn's disease. Study at large: Patients had a median roughly 7.9-year disease duration, and less than 45% were active smokers. Study-level findings and limits: Clonality above 26.8% at surgery always came with endoscopic recurrence.

The assay was immunoSEQ multiplex PCR, and TCRdb's table has in-frame clones only and misses some. The data hold fewer than 8,000 clones, with roughly 80% observed a single time. The germline V gene encodes CDR1 MRHNA and CDR2 SNTAGT. Germline trimming cut 5 bases from V and 5 bases from J; bases unmatched to any gene: 3. The CDR3 has 15 amino acids. Comment on this clone: The antigen is not known.

This receptor was obtained from an adult with Crohn's disease. The rearrangement links TRBV6-4 to TRBJ2-1, with 13 bases lining up with TRBD2. Sequencing was done on a sample of ileal tissue. CDR3 nucleotides: TGTGCCAGCAGTCCACTAGCGGGAGGGCACAATGAGCAGTTCTTC. It is translated as CASSPLAGGHNEQFF.